This is a list of T cell receptor beta chains from one sample in a study of blood T cell repertoires in COVID-19. TCRdb keeps only in-frame clones here, not all; method: immunoSEQ multiplex PCR. In the table there are tens of thousands of clones, 87% of which are singletons. The sequenced sample consisted of peripheral blood. The origin of the receptors is a man in his fifties with active COVID-19. Each CDR3 is given with its conserved first and last residue. Fields, in order: V gene, D gene, clone size, J gene, CDR3 DNA, CDR3 protein. The D gene is left open where the match is weak. Clone size is shown for a subset of rows, as once, few, many or a class of expanded clone.

>TRBV7-9|NA|once|TRBJ2-2
TGTGCCAGCAACACGGGGTACACCGGGGAGCTGTTTTTT
CASNTGYTGELFF
>TRBV19|NA|NA|TRBJ1-1
TGTGCCAGTAGTATTTTCCGGGGCACTGAAGCTTTCTTT
CASSIFRGTEAFF
>TRBV28|NA|NA|TRBJ1-5
TGTGCCAGCAGACCACCAGATAGCAATCAGCCCCAGCATTTT
CASRPPDSNQPQHF
>TRBV28|NA|NA|TRBJ1-1
TGTGCCAGCACAAAGGGAGTTTTTCAAGCTTTCTTT
CASTKGVFQAFF
>TRBV28|TRBD1|NA|TRBJ2-7
TGTGCCAGCACCTTAGCTCCCGGGGACAGGGGGGTCGAGTTCTACGAGCAGTACTTC
CASTLAPGDRGVEFYEQYF
>TRBV11-2|NA|NA|TRBJ2-5
TGTGCCAGCAGCTTACGAGGGAACTTCCAAGAGACCCAGTACTTC
CASSLRGNFQETQYF
>TRBV6-4|NA|NA|TRBJ2-1
TGTGCCAGCAGACGGGACAACTCCTACAATGAGCAGTTCTTC
CASRRDNSYNEQFF
>TRBV19|TRBD2|NA|TRBJ2-3
TGTGCCAGTAGTACTCCCCGAGGTAGCGGGGGGCCGGATACGCAGTATTTT
CASSTPRGSGGPDTQYF
>TRBV5-4|NA|NA|TRBJ2-7
TGTGCCAGCAGCTTGGGTTATGGCGGGGAGGGGGGAGAGCAGTACTTC
CASSLGYGGEGGEQYF
>TRBV7-2|TRBD1|NA|TRBJ2-2
TGTGCCAGCTTCGCCGGGACAGAGAACACCGGGGAGCTGTTTTTT
CASFAGTENTGELFF
>TRBV29-1|TRBD1|NA|TRBJ2-1
TGCAGCGTTCAGGGGGCGCCCCGGGGGTTCAATGAGCAGTTCTTC
CSVQGAPRGFNEQFF
>TRBV30|NA|NA|TRBJ1-5
TGTGCCTGGAGTGTTTTTACAGATCAGCCCCAGCATTTT
CAWSVFTDQPQHF
>TRBV4-1|NA|few|TRBJ1-5
TGCGCCAGCAGCCCCCACGGTAAGGGGCAAGGTCAGCCCCAGCATTTT
CASSPHGKGQGQPQHF